Sequencing of this T cell receptor (beta chain) was carried out in a study of T-cell reconstitution after alpha-beta-depleted transplantation in children. CDR3 length: 14 amino acids. Trimming left V 0 bases short and J 3 bases short, with 8 bases between. Germline values: CDR1 MGHRA, CDR2 YSYEKL. Turning to this clonotype: Its antigen is currently unknown.

Study-wide results and caveats: From newly produced T cells came most of the T-cell counts and diversity one year after transplant. Several patients had high TCRbeta diversity at day 60; it came from surviving recipient T cells and thymic progenitors. Alpha-beta T cells about two months after transplant reportedly derived from several hundred expanded graft clones.

Library preparation (for TCRbeta) was performed with unique molecular identifiers. Via MiXCR, TCRdb re-called the PCR reads, giving one row per CDR3 protein. The sample yields 400,000 to 450,000 distinct CDR3 sequences, about 45% seen once. The chain carries TRBV4-1 and TRBJ1-1, with D possibly being TRBD1 (6 bases). The starting material was PBMCs, obtained before TCRalphabeta/CD19-depleted stem cell transplant. The source is a girl under 10 years old with aplastic anemia, due to receive a stem cell transplant. The CDR3 region is CASSQERGDTEAFF. CDR3 in DNA: TGCGCCAGCAGCCAAGAAAGGGGGGACACTGAAGCTTTCTTT.